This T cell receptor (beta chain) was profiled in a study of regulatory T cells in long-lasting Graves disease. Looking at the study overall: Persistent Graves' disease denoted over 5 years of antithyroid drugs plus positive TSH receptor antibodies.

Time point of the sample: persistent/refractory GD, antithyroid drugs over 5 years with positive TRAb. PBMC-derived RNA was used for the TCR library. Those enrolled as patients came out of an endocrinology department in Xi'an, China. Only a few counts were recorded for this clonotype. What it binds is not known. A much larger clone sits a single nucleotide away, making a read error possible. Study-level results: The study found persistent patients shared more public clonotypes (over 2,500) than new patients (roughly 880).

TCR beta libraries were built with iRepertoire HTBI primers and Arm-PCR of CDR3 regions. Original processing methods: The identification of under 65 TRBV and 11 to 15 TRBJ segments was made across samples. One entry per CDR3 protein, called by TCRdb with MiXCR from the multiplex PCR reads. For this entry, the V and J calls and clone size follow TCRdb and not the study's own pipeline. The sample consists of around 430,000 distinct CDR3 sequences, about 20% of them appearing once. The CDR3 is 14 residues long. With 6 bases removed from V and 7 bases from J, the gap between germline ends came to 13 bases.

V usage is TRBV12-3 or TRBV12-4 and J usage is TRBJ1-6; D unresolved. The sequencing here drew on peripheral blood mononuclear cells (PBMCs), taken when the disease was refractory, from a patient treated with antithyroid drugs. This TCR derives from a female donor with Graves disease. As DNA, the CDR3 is TGTGCCAGCAGCCCGGGCAGGCGGAATTCACCCCTCCACTTT. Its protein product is CASSPGRRNSPLHF.